This T cell receptor beta chain was obtained from a study of blood T cell repertoires in COVID-19. The assay was immunoSEQ multiplex PCR, and TCRdb's table has in-frame clones only and misses some. This sample has 120,000 to 150,000 clones, with about 87% found just once. Germline V gene data show CDR1 as LNHNV and CDR2 as YYDKDF (reference sequence). This CDR3 is 12 amino acids long. With 0 bases removed from V and 9 bases from J, the gap between germline ends came to 8 bases. Material for sequencing was peripheral blood. The sequence was obtained from a human donor in a cohort sampled during active COVID-19. This chain connects TRBV15 to TRBJ1-1; D remains ambiguous. In DNA, the CDR3 is TGTGCCACCAGCAGAGACTGGACTAAAGCTTTCTTT. Translated, it gives CATSRDWTKAFF.